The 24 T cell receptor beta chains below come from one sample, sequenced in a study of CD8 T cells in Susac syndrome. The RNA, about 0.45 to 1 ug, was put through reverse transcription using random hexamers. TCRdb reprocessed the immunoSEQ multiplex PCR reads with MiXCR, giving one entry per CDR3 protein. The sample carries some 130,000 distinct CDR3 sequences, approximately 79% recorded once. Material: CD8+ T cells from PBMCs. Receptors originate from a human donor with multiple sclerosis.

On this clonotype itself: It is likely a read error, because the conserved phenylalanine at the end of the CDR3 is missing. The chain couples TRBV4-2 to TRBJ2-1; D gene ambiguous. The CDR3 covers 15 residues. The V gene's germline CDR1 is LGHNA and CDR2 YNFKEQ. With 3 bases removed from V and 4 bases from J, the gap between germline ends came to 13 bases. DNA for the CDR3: TGTGCCAGCAGCCAGCCGGGTCCCTCATACAATGAGCAGTTCCTC. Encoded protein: CASSQPGPSYNEQFL.

CDR3 region: CASSPWGQSNQPQHF. The CDR3 DNA reads as TGTGCCAGCAGCCCCTGGGGACAGAGCAATCAGCCCCAGCATTTT. This sequence joins TRBV6-2 or TRBV6-3 and TRBJ1-5, with 7 bases that match TRBD1. Germline V gene sequence: CDR1 MNHEY, CDR2 SVGEGT. This CDR3 comprises 15 residues. Losses at the gene ends were 6 bases for V and 1 base for J; bases not matched to a gene: 6.

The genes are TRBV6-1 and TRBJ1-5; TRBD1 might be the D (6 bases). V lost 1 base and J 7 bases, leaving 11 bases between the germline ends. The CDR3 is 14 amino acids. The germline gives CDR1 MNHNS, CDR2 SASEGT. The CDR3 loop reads CASSEGSGEQPQHF. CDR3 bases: TGTGCCAGCAGTGAAGGATCAGGGGAACAGCCCCAGCATTTT.

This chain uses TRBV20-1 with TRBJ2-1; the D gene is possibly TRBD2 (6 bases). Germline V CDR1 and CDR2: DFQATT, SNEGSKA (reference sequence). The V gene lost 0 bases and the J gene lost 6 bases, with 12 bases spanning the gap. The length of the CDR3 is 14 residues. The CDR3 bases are TGCAGTGCTAGAGAGTTTACCGGGAGCAATGAGCAGTTCTTC. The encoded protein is CSAREFTGSNEQFF.

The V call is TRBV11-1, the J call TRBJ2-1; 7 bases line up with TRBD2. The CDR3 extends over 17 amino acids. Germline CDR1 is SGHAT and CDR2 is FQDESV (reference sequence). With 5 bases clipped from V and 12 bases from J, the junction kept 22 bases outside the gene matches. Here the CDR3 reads CASSPRLGERGERGQFF. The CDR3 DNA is TGTGCCAGCAGCCCCCGACTCGGCGAGCGGGGAGAGCGAGGGCAGTTCTTC.

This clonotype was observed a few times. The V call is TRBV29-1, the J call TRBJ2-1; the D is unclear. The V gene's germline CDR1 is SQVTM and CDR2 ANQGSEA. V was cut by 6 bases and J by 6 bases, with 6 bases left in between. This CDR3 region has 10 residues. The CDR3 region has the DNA TGCAGCGTCACACGCAATGAGCAGTTCTTC. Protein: CSVTRNEQFF.

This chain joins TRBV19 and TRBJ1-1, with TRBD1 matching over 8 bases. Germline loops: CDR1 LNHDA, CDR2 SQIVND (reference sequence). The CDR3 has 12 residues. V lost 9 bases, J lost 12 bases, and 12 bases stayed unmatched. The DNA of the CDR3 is TGTGCCAGCGGGTGGGGGGACAGGAAGACTTTCTTT. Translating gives CASGWGDRKTFF.

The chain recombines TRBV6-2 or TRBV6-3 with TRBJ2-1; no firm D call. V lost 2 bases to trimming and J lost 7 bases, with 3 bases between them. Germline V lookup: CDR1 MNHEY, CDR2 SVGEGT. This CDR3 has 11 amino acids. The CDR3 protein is CASSYANEQFF. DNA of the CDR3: TGTGCCAGCAGTTACGCGAATGAGCAGTTCTTC.

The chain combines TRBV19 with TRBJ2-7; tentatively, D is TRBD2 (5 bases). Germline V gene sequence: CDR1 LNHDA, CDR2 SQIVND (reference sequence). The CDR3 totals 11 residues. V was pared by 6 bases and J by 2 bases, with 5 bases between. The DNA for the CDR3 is TGTGCCAGTAGGCGGGCCTACGAGCAGTACTTC. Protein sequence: CASRRAYEQYF.

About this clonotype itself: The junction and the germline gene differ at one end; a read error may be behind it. CDR3 region: CASSLETSSYNEQFF. The CDR3 nucleotides read TGTGCCAGCAGTTTAGAGACTAGCTCCTACAATGAGCAGTTCTTC. The chain links TRBV7-9 to TRBJ2-1, with D tentatively TRBD2 (6 bases). The length of the CDR3 is 15 residues. CDR1 is SEHNR and CDR2 is FQNEAQ in the germline V gene (reference sequence). The full variable domain, its missing parts supplied by reference TRBV7-9 and TRBJ2-1, is DTGVSQNPRHKITKRGQNVTFRCDPISEHNRLYWYRQTLGQGPEFLTYFQNEAQLEKSRLLSDRFSAERPKGSFSTLEIQRTEQGDSAMYLCASSLETSSYNEQFFGPGTRLTVL.

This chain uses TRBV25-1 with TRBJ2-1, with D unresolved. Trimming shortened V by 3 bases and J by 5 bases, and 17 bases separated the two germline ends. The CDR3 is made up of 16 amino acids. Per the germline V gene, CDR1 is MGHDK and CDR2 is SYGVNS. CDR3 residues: CASSDGLLTPHNEQFF. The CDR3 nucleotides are TGTGCCAGCAGTGATGGGCTTCTCACCCCCCACAATGAGCAGTTCTTC.

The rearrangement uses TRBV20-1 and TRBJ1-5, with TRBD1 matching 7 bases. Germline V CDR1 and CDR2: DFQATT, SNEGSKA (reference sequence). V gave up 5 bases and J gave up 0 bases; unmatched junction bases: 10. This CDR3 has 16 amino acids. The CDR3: CSAPNSGGYSNQPQHF. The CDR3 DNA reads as TGCAGTGCTCCGAACTCAGGGGGATATAGCAATCAGCCCCAGCATTTT.

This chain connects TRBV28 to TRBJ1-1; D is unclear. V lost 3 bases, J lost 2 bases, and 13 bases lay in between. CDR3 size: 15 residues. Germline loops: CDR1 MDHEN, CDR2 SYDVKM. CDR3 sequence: CASSFVRAGNTEAFF. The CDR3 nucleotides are TGTGCCAGCAGTTTCGTCCGCGCAGGCAACACTGAAGCTTTCTTT.

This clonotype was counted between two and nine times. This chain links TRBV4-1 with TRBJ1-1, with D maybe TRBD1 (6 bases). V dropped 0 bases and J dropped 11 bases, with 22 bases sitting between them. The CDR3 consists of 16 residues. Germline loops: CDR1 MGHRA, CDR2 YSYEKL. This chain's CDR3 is CASSQDPQGRFTVAFF. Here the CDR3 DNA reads TGCGCCAGCAGCCAAGATCCCCAGGGGCGCTTCACTGTGGCTTTCTTT.

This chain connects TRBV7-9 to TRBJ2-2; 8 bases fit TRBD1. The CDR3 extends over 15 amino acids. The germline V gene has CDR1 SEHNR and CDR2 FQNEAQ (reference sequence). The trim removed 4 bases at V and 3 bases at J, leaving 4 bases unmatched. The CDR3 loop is CASSSPGQDTGELFF. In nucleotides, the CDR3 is TGTGCCAGCAGCTCTCCGGGACAGGACACCGGGGAGCTGTTTTTT.

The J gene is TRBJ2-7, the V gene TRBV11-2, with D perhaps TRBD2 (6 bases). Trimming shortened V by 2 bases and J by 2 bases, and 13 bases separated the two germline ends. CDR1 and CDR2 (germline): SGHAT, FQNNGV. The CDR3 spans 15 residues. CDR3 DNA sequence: TGTGCCAGCAGCTTATTCCCGGGGGAAACCTACGAGCAGTACTTC. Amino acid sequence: CASSLFPGETYEQYF.

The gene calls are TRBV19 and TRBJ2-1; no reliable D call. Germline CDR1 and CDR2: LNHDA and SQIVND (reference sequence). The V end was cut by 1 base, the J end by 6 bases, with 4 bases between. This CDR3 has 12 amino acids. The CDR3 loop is CASSIGINEQFF. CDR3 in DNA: TGTGCCAGTAGTATAGGTATCAATGAGCAGTTCTTC.

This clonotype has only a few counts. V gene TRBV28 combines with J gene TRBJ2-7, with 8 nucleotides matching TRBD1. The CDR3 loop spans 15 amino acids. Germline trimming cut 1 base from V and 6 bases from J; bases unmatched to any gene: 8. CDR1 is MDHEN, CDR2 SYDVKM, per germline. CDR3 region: CASSLFLQGASEQYF. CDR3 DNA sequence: TGTGCCAGCAGTTTATTTTTGCAGGGGGCAAGCGAGCAGTACTTC.

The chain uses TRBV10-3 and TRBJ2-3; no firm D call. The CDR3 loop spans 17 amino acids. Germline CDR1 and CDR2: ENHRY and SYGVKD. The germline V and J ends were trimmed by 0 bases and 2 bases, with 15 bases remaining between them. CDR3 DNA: TGTGCCATCAGTGAGTCGACCAAACATAGGACCACAGATACGCAGTATTTT. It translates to CAISESTKHRTTDTQYF.

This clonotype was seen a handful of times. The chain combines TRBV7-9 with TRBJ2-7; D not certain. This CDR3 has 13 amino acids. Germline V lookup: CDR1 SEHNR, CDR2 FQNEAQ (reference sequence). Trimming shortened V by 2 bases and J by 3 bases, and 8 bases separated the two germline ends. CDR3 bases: TGTGCCAGCAGCTTAAGGGCTGGCTACGAGCAGTACGTC. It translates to CASSLRAGYEQYV.

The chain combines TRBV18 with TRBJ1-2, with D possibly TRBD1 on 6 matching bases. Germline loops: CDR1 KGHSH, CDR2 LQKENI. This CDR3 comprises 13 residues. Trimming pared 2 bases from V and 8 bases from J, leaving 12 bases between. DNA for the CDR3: TGTGCCAGCTCACCAGCAGGGGTTGACGGCTACACCTTC. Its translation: CASSPAGVDGYTF.

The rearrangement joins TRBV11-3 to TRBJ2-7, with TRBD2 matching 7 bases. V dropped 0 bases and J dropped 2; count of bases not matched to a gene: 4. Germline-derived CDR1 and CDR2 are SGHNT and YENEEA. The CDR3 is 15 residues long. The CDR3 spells CASSLDWGGAYEQYV. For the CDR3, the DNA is TGTGCCAGCAGCTTAGATTGGGGGGGGGCCTACGAGCAGTACGTC.

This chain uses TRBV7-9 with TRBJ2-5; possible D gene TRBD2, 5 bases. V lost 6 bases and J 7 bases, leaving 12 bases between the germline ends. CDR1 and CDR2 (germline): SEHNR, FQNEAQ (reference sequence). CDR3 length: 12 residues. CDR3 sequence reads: CASRDGVGTQYF. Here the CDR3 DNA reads TGTGCCAGCAGGGACGGGGTCGGGACCCAGTACTTC.

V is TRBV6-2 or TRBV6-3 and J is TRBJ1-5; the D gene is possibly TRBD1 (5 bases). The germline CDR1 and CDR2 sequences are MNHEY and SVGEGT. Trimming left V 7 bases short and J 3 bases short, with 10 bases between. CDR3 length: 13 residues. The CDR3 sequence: CASTSRDNQPQHF. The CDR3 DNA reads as TGTGCCAGCACCTCCAGGGACAATCAGCCCCAGCATTTT.